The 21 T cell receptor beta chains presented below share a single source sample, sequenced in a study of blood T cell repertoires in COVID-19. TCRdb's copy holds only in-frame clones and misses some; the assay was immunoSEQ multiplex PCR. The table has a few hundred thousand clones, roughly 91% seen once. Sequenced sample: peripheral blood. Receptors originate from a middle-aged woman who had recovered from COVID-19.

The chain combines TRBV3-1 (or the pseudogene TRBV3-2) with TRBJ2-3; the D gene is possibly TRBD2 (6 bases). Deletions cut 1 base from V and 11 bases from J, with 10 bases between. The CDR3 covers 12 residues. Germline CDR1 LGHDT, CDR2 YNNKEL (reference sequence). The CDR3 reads CASSQVRDLQYF. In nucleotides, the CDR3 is TGTGCCAGCAGCCAAGTCCGGGACTTGCAGTATTTT.

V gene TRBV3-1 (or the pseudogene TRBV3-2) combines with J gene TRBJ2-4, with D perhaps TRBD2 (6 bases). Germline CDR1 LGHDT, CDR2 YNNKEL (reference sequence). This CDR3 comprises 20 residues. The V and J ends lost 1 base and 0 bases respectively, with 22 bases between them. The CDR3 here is CASSQGSAGGPPLAKNIQYF. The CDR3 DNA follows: TGTGCCAGCAGCCAAGGGTCGGCCGGGGGTCCGCCTCTAGCCAAAAACATTCAGTACTTC.

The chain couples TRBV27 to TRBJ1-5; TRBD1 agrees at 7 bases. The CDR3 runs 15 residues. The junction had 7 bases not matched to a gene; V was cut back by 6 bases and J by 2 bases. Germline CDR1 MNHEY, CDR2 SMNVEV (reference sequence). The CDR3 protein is CASSLGTEGNQPQHF. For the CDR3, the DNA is TGTGCCAGCAGCCTTGGGACAGAGGGCAATCAGCCCCAGCATTTT.

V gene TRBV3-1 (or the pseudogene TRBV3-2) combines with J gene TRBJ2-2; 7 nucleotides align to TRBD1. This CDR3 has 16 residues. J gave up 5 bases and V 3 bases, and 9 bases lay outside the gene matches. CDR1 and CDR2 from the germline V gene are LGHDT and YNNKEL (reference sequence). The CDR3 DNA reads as TGTGCCAGCAGCCACCCCACAGGGGTTGGGACCGGGGAGCTGTTTTTT. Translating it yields CASSHPTGVGTGELFF.

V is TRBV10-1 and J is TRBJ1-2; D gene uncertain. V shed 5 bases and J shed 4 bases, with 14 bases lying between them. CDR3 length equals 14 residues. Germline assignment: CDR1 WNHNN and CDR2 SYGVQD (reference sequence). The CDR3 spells CASSPSWQAYGYTF. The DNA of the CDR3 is TGCGCCAGCAGTCCCTCTTGGCAGGCCTATGGCTACACCTTC.

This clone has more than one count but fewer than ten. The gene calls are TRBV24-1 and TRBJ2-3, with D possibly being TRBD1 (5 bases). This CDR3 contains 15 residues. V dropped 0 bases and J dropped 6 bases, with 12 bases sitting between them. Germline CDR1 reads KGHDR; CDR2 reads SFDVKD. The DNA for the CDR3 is TGTGCCACCAGTGATTTGGGGGCGGACACCGATACGCAGTATTTT. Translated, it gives CATSDLGADTDTQYF.

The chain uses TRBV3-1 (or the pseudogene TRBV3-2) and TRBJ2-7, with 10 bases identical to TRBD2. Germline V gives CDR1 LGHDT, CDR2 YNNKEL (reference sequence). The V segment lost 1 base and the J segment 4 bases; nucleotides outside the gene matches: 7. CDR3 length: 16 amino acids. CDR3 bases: TGTGCCAGCAGCCAAGGGGCTAGCGGGAGCTGGTACGAGCAGTACTTC. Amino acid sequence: CASSQGASGSWYEQYF.

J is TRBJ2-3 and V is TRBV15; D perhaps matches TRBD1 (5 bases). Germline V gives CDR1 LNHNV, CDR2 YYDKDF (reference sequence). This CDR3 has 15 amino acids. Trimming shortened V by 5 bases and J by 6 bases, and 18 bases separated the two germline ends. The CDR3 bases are TGTGCCACCAGCCAAGACAGTCCCAAAAAGGATACGCAGTATTTT. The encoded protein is CATSQDSPKKDTQYF.

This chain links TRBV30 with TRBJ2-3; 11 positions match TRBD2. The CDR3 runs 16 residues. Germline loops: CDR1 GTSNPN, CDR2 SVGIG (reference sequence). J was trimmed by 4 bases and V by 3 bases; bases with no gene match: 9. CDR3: CAWSRTSGRWADTQYF. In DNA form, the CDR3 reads TGTGCCTGGAGCCGCACTAGCGGGAGATGGGCAGATACGCAGTATTTT.

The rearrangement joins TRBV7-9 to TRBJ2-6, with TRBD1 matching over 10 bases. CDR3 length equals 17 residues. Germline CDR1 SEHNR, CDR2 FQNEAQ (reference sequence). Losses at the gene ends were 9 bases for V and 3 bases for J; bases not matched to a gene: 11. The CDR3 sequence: CARPRDRGPLGANVLTF. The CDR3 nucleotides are TGTGCCAGACCCCGGGACAGGGGACCCCTTGGGGCCAACGTCCTGACTTTC.

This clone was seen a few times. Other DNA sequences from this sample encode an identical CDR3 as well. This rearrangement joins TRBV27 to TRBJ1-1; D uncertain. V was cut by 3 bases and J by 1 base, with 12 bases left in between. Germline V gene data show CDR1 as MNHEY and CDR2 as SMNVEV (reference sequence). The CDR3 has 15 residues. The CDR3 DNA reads TGTGCCAGCAGTTTGCGCAGCCGGGGGAACACTGAAGCTTTCTTT. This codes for CASSLRSRGNTEAFF.

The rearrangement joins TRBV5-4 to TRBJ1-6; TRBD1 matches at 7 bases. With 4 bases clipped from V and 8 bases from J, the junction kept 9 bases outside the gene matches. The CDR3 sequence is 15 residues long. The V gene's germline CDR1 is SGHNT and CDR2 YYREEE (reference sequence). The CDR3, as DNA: TGTGCCAGCAGCCGACCCGGGACAGACTATTCACCCCTCCACTTT. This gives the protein CASSRPGTDYSPLHF.

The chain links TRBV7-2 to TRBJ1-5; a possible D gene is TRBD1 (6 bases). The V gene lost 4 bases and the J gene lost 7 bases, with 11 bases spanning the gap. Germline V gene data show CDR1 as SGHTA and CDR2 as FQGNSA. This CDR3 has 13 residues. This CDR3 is CASSSRQAQPQHF. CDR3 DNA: TGTGCCAGCAGCTCACGACAGGCCCAGCCCCAGCATTTT.

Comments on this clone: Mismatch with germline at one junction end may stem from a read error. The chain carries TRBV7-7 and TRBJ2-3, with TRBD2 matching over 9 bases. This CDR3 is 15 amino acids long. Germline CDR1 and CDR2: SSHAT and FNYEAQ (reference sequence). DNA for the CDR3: TGTGCTAGCACCCCCCTAGCGGGGCGAGGTGATACGCAGTATTTT. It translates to CASTPLAGRGDTQYF.

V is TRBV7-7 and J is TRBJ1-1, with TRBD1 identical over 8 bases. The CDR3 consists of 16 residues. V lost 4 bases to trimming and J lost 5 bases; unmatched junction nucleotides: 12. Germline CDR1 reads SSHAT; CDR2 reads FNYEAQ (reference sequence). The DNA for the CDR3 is TGTGCCAGCAGCTCGCGACAGGGGTGGGGTGGGACTGAAGCTTTCTTT. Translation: CASSSRQGWGGTEAFF.

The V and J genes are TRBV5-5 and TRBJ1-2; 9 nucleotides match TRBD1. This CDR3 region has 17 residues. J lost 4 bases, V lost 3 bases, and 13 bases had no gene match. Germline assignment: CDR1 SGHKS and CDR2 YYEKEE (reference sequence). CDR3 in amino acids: CASSSTPGQGSGYGYTF. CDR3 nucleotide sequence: TGTGCCAGCAGCTCGACCCCGGGACAGGGAAGCGGCTATGGCTACACCTTC.

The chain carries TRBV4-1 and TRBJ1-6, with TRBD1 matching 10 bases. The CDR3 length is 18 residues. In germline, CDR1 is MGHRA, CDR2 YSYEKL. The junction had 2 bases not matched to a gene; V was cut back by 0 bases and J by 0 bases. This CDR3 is CASSQEGQGSSYNSPLHF. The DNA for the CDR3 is TGCGCCAGCAGCCAAGAGGGACAGGGGAGCTCCTATAATTCACCCCTCCACTTT.

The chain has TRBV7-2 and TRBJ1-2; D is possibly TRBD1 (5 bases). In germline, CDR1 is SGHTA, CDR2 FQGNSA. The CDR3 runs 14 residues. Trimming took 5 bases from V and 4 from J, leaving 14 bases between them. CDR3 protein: CASSPMGPGYGYTF. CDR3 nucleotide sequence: TGTGCCAGCAGCCCCATGGGGCCTGGCTATGGCTACACCTTC.

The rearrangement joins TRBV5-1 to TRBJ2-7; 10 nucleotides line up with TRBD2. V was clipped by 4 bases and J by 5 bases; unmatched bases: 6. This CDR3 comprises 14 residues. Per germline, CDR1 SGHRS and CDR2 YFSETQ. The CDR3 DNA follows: TGCGCCAGCAGCCCCGGGACTAGCGTCCACGAGCAGTACTTC. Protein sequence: CASSPGTSVHEQYF.

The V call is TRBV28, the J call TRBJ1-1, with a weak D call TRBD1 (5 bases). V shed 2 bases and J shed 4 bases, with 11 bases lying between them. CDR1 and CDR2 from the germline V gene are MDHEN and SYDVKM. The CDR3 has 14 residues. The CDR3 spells CASSLAGVGTEAFF. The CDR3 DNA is TGTGCCAGCAGTTTAGCGGGGGTAGGCACTGAAGCTTTCTTT.

CDR3 region: CASSQGTSGYNEQFF. The DNA for the CDR3 is TGTGCCAGCAGCCAAGGGACTAGCGGCTACAATGAGCAGTTCTTC. The rearrangement links TRBV7-9 to TRBJ2-1; 11 bases map to TRBD2. V lost 5 bases to trimming and J lost 3 bases; unmatched junction nucleotides: 3. This CDR3 region has 15 residues. Germline V gene data show CDR1 as SEHNR and CDR2 as FQNEAQ (reference sequence).